This T cell receptor (beta chain) was retrieved from a study of T-cell reconstitution after alpha-beta-depleted transplantation in children. Library preparation (for TCRbeta) was performed with unique molecular identifiers. Each CDR3 protein is one row after TCRdb ran MiXCR on the PCR reads. Counted here are 230,000 or so distinct CDR3 sequences, about 8.8% occurring once; the ten biggest clones make up around 5%. CDR1 is DFQATT and CDR2 is SNEGSKA in the germline V gene (reference sequence). With 3 bases removed from V and 1 base from J, the gap between germline ends came to 0 bases. This CDR3 spans 10 amino acids. This clonotype was picked up many times.

Sequenced here: PBMCs from the stem cell graft donor, sampled from the stem cell graft. This chain links TRBV20-1 with TRBJ2-5; no firm D call. The clonotype was recovered from a human donor who donated a stem cell graft to a child with SCID. CDR3 nucleotides: TGCAGTGCTAGCCAAGAGACCCAGTACTTC. Amino acids: CSASQETQYF.